A single sample is the source of the 2 T cell receptor beta chains below, sequenced in a study of T cell repertoires in cytomegalovirus infection. A single record per CDR3 protein comes from TCRdb applying MiXCR to the reads. The table lists tens of thousands of distinct CDR3 sequences, over 15% of them singletons, with approximately 25% in the top ten. Their recognized antigens are unknown. Sequenced material: CD8+ T cells from cultured PBMCs, taken from culture after CMV antigen stimulation. The receptors were gathered from a human donor in good health (CMV status not recorded). Some clones in this sample may be carry-over from other donors' samples.

This clonotype was recorded many times. The chain joins TRBV6-6 to TRBJ2-4; D is unresolved. From germline, CDR1 is MNHNY and CDR2 SVGAGI (reference sequence). The V and J ends lost 6 bases and 8 bases respectively, with 11 bases between them. This CDR3 is 12 amino acids long. CDR3: CASSRALDIQYF. CDR3 DNA sequence: TGTGCCAGCAGCCGCGCCCTGGACATTCAGTACTTC.

The chain uses TRBV5-1 and TRBJ1-2; D is possibly TRBD1 (6 bases). V lost 4 bases and J lost 6, with 16 bases in between. CDR1 is SGHRS, CDR2 YFSETQ, per germline. The CDR3 spans 14 residues. DNA of the CDR3: TGCGCCAGCAGCCCGGTCGGGGGGGCGGATGGCTACACCTTC. Protein: CASSPVGGADGYTF.